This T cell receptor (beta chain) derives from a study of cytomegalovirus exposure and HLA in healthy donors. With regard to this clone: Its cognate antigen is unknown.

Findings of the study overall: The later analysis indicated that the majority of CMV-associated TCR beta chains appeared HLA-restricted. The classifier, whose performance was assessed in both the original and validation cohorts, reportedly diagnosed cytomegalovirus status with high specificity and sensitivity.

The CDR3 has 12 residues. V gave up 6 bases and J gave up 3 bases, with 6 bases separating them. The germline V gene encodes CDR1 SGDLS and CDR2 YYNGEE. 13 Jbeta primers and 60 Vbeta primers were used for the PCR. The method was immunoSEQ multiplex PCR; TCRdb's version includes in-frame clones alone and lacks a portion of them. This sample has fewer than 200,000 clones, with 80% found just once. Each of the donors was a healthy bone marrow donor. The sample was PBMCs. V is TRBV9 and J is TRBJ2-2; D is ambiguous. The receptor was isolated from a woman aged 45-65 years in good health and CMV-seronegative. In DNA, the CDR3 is TGTGCCAGCAACTTCTACACCGGGGAGCTGTTTTTT. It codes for CASNFYTGELFF. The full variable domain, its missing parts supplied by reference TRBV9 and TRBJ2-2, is DSGVTQTPKHLITATGQRVTLRCSPRSGDLSVYWYQQSLDQGLQFLIQYYNGEERAKGNILERFSAQQFPDLHSELNLSSLELGDSALYFCASNFYTGELFFGEGSRLTVL.